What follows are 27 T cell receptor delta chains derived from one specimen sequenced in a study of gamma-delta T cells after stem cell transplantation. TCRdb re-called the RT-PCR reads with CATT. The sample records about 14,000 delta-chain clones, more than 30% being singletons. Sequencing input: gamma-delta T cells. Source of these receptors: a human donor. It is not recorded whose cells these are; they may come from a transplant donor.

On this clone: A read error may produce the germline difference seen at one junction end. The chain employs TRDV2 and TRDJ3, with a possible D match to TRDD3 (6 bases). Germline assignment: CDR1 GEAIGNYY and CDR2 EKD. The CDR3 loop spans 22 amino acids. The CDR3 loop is CACDPPPRLVIRSSWDTRPMFF. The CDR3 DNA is TGTGCCTGTGACCCACCGCCAAGGCTTGTGATACGGAGCTCCTGGGACACCCGACCGATGTTTTTC.

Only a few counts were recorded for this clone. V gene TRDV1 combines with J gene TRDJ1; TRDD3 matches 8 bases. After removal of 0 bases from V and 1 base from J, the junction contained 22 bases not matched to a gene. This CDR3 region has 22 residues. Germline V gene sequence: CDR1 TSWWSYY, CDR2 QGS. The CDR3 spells CALGELQGYELGALGRTDKLIF. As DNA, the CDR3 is TGTGCTCTTGGGGAACTCCAAGGCTACGAACTGGGGGCCCTAGGGCGCACCGATAAACTCATCTTT.

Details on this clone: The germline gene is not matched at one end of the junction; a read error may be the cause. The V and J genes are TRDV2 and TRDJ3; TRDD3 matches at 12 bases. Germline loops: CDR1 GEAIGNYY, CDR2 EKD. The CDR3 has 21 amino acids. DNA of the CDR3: TGTGCCTGTGACACCGTTTCTACTGGGGGATACAGCTCCTGGGACGCCCGACAGATGTTTTTC. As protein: CACDTVSTGGYSSWDARQMFF.

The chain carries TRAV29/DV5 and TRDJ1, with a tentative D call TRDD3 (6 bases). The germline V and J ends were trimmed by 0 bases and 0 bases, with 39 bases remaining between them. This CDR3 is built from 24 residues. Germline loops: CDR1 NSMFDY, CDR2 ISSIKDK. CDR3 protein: CAASVGVIPFREWGSNLYTDKLIF. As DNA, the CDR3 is TGTGCAGCAAGCGTGGGGGTTATCCCTTTCCGTGAGTGGGGGTCCAACCTTTACACCGATAAACTCATCTTT.

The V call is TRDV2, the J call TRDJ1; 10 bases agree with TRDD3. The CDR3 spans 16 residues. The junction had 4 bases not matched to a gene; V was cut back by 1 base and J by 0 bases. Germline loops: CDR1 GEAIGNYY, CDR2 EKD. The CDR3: CACDTGGYAYTDKLIF. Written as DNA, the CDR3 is TGTGCCTGTGACACGGGGGGATACGCGTACACCGATAAACTCATCTTT.

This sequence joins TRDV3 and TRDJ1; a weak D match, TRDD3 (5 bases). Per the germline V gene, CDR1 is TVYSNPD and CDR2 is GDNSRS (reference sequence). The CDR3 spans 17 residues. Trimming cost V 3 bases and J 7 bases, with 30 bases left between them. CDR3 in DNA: TGTGCCTTCCCGAGAGAAGAGCCGTGGGGCCCCCGTCCTAAACTCATCTTT. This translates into CAFPREEPWGPRPKLIF.

This CDR3 is CACDTASYRGLAGGDFWLIF. Written as DNA, the CDR3 is TGTGCCTGTGACACTGCTTCCTACCGGGGGCTAGCTGGGGGAGACTTTTGGCTCATCTTT. The V and J genes are TRDV2 and TRDJ1; D is perhaps TRDD2 or TRDD3 (8 bases each). CDR3 length equals 20 residues. Trimming pared 1 base from V and 11 bases from J, leaving 37 bases between. Germline V lookup: CDR1 GEAIGNYY, CDR2 EKD.

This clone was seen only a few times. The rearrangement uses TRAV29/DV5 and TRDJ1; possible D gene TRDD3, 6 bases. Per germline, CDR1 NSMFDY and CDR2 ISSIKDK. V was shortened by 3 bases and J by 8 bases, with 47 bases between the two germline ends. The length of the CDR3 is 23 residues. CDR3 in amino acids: CAATTMGAPDNWGGTPCQLKLIF. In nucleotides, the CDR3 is TGTGCAGCAACCACAATGGGAGCACCTGACAATTGGGGGGGAACTCCCTGCCAACTAAAACTCATCTTT.

CDR3 residues: CACDSLSSWDTRQMFF. CDR3 DNA sequence: TGTGCCTGTGACTCCCTAAGCTCCTGGGACACCCGACAGATGTTTTTC. The chain combines TRDV2 with TRDJ3, with D uncertain. The ends were cut back, 3 bases at V and 0 bases at J, with 8 bases in the middle. This CDR3 comprises 16 residues. Germline CDR1 is GEAIGNYY and CDR2 is EKD.

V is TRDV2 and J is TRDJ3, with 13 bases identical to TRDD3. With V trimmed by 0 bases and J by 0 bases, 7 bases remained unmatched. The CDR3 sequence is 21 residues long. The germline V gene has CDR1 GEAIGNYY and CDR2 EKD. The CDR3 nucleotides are TGTGCCTGTGACACCGTACTGGGGGATACGGTGAGCTCCTGGGACACCCGACAGATGTTTTTC. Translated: CACDTVLGDTVSSWDTRQMFF.

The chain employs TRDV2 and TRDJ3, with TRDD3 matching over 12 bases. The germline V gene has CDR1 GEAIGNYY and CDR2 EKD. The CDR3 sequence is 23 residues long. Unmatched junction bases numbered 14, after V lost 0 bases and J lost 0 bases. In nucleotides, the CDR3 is TGTGCCTGTGACACCGGCTGGGGGATACGCCCCAAGGCCCTCTCCTGGGACACCCGACAGATGTTTTTC. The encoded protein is CACDTGWGIRPKALSWDTRQMFF.

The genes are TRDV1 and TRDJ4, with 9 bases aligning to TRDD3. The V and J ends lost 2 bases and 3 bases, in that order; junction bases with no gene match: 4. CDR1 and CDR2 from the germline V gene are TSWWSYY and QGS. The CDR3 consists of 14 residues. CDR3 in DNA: TGTGCTCTTGGGGAAGAGACTGGGGGAGGACCCCTGATCTTT. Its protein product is CALGEETGGGPLIF.

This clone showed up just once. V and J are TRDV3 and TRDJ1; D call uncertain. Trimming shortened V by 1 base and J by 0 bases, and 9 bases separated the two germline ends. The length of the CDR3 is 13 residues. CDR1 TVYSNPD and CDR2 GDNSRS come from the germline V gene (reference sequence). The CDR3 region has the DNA TGTGCCTTTAAGCGCATATACACCGATAAACTCATCTTT. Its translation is CAFKRIYTDKLIF.

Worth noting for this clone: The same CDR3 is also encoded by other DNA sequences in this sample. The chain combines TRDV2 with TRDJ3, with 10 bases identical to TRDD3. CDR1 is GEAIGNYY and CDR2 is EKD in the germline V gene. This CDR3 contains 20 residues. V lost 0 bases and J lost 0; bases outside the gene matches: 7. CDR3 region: CACDTYWGILSSWDTRQMFF. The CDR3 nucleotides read TGTGCCTGTGACACCTACTGGGGGATTCTCAGCTCCTGGGACACCCGACAGATGTTTTTC.

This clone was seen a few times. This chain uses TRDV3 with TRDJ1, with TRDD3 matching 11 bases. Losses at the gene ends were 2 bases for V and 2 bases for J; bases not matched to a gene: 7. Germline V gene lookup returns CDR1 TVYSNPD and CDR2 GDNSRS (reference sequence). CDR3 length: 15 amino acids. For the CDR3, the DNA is TGTGCCTTTTGGTCACTGGGGGATAAAACCGATAAACTCATCTTT. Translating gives CAFWSLGDKTDKLIF.

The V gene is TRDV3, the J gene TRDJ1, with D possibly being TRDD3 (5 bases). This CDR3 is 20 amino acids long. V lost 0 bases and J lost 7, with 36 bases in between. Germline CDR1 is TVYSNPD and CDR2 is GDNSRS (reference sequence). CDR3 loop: CAFREALDTSWGSPLIKLIF. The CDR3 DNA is TGTGCCTTTAGGGAGGCTCTGGACACCTCTTGGGGCTCCCCCTTAATTAAACTCATCTTT.

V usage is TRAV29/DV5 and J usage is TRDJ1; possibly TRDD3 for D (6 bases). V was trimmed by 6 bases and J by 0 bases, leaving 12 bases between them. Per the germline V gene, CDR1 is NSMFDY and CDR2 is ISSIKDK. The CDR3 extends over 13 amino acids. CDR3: CAVGGPYTDKLIF. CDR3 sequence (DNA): TGTGCAGTCGGGGGACCCTACACCGATAAACTCATCTTT. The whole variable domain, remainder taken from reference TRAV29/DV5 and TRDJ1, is DQQVKQNSPSLSVQEGRISILNCDYTNSMFDYFLWYKKYPAEGPTFLISISSIKDKNEDGRFTVFLNKSAKHLSLHIVPSQPGDSAVYFCAVGGPYTDKLIFGKGTRVTVEP.

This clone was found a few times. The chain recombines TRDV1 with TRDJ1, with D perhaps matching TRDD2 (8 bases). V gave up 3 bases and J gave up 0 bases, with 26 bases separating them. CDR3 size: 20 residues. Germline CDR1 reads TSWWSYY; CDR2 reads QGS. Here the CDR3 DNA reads TGTGCTCTTGGGGATCCTCTTCCTACCGTACTGGGGAGGTACACCGATAAACTCATCTTT. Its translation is CALGDPLPTVLGRYTDKLIF.

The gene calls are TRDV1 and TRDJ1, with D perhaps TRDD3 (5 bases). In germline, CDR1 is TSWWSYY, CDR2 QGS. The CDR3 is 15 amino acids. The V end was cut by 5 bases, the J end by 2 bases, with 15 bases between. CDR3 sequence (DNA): TGTGCTCTTGGGCCCCGTAAACGGGGGACCGATAAACTCATCTTT. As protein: CALGPRKRGTDKLIF.

CDR3: CALGERRPTDLTLGVKLIF. Here the CDR3 DNA reads TGTGCTCTTGGGGAACGGAGGCCTACGGACCTTACCCTTGGGGTTAAACTCATCTTT. The chain employs TRDV1 and TRDJ1; D may correspond to TRDD2 or TRDD3 (5 bases each). CDR1 TSWWSYY and CDR2 QGS come from the germline V gene. The CDR3 totals 19 residues. V lost 1 base and J 7 bases, leaving 28 bases between the germline ends.

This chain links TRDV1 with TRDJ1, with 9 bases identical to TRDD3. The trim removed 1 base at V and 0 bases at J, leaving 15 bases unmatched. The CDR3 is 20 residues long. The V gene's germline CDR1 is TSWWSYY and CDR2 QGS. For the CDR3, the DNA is TGTGCTCTTGGGGAACCGAGTCTACTGGGGGAGGACCTGTACACCGATAAACTCATCTTT. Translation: CALGEPSLLGEDLYTDKLIF.

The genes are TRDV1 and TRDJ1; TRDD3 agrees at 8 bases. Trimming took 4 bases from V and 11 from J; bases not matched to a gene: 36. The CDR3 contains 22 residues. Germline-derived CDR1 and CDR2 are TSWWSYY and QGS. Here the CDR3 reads CALGAVFPSRTGGPQSHRVLIF. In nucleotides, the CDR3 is TGTGCTCTTGGGGCCGTGTTCCCTTCCCGTACTGGGGGCCCTCAATCACATCGGGTGCTCATCTTT.

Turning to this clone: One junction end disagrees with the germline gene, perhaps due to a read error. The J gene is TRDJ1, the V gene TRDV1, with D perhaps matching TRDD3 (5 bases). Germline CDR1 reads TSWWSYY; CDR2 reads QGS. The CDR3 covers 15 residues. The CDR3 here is CARGERARCTHKLIF. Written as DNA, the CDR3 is TGTGCTCGTGGGGAACGAGCACGGTGCACCCATAAACTCATCTTT.

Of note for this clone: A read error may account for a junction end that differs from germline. The CDR3 reads CACDTDFLGDPLYTDNLIF. The DNA of the CDR3 is TGTGCCTGTGACACCGACTTTCTGGGGGACCCACTGTACACCGATAACCTCATCTTT. The chain carries TRDV2 and TRDJ1; 8 bases agree with TRDD3. The CDR3 is 19 amino acids. Per the germline V gene, CDR1 is GEAIGNYY and CDR2 is EKD.

The chain's CDR3 is CACDTYCGLGGTDKLIF. The DNA of the CDR3 is TGTGCCTGTGACACCTATTGCGGACTGGGGGGCACCGATAAACTCATCTTT. The chain carries TRDV2 and TRDJ1; TRDD3 agrees at 8 bases. The CDR3 runs to 17 residues. V gave up 0 bases and J gave up 1 base; unmatched junction bases: 9. The germline CDR1 and CDR2 sequences are GEAIGNYY and EKD.

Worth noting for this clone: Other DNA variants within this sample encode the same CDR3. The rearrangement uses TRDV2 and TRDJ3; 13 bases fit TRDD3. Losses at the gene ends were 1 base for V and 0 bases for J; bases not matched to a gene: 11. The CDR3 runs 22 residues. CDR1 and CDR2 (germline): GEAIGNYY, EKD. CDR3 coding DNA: TGTGCCTGTGACACGCTCCGTACTGGGGGATACGCCAGCTCCTGGGACACCCGACAGATGTTTTTC. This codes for CACDTLRTGGYASSWDTRQMFF.

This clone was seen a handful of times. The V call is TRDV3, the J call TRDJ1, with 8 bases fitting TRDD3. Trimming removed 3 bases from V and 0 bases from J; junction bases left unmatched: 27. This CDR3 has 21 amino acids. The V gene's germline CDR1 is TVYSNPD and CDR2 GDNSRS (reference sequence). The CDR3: CAFRSLRTRRDTRPYTDKLIF. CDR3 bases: TGTGCCTTCCGGAGCCTCCGTACGAGGAGGGATACGCGTCCTTACACCGATAAACTCATCTTT.